The sequence of this T cell receptor beta chain was determined in a study of cytomegalovirus exposure and HLA in healthy donors. Study background: From approximately 170 million T cells, an earlier analysis saw approximately 120 million unique TCR beta sequences. Of the donors genotyped, several hundred in all, about 81% fell in the Caucasian-associated ancestry cluster. Study results and limitations: Indistinguishable V segments such as TRBV6-2 and TRBV6-3 were excluded.

13 Jbeta primers and 60 Vbeta primers were used for the PCR. Clones were read by immunoSEQ multiplex PCR, and TCRdb kept only the in-frame ones, dropping some. Among 99,000 or so clones listed, 60% to 80% were seen once. A note on this clone: Its antigen remains unknown.

Trimming took off 4 bases at V and 4 bases at J, with 8 bases between the two ends. The CDR3 runs 13 residues. Per the germline V gene, CDR1 is MNHNS and CDR2 is SASEGT. This chain uses TRBV6-1 with TRBJ1-5; no definite D call. Sequenced input: PBMCs. The TCR originated in a woman aged 40 to 49 in good health and CMV-seropositive. The CDR3 nucleotides are TGTGCCAGCAGTGTGCGGATTAATCAGCCCCAGCATTTT. Translating gives CASSVRINQPQHF.